One sample yielded the 19 T cell receptor beta chains listed below, sequenced in a study of OX40 agonist ivuxolimab in advanced cancers. Assay used: immunoSEQ multiplex PCR; TCRdb lists only in-frame clones, some missing. The top ten clones hold 2.8% of a sample with tens of thousands of clones, roughly nine tenths of them seen once. The sequencing here drew on CD4+ or CD8+ T cells sorted from blood, taken in a trial of the OX40 agonist ivuxolimab. These receptors all stem from an adult with an advanced solid tumor such as melanoma, head and neck, liver or kidney cancer.

This clone counts as medium-sized. This rearrangement joins TRBV10-3 to TRBJ1-5, with TRBD1 as a possible D gene (6 bases). Germline V CDR1 and CDR2: ENHRY, SYGVKD. Deletions cut 10 bases from V and 1 base from J, with 17 bases between. This CDR3 spans 15 amino acids. The CDR3 sequence: CATNVQGRSNQPQHF. In nucleotides, the CDR3 is TGTGCCACGAACGTACAGGGAAGAAGCAATCAGCCCCAGCATTTT.

The CDR3 is CASSLEAFF. CDR3 DNA: TGTGCCAGCAGCCTCGAAGCTTTCTTT. The gene calls are TRBV5-5 and TRBJ1-1; D uncertain. V was pared by 4 bases and J by 8 bases, with 3 bases between. The CDR3 consists of 9 residues. Germline V gene lookup returns CDR1 SGHKS and CDR2 YYEKEE (reference sequence).

The chain recombines TRBV5-1 with TRBJ1-4; 9 nucleotides match TRBD1. Germline trimming cut 4 bases from V and 8 bases from J; bases unmatched to any gene: 6. Germline CDR1 reads SGHRS; CDR2 reads YFSETQ. The CDR3 length is 14 residues. The CDR3, as DNA: TGCGCCAGCAGCCGGGACAGGGCGAGGGAAAAACTGTTTTTT. This codes for CASSRDRAREKLFF.

The chain combines TRBV25-1 with TRBJ2-1, with D perhaps given as TRBD1 or TRBD2 (5 bases each). Between the trimmed V and J ends, which lost 1 base and 1 base, there was a span of 14 bases. The CDR3 consists of 17 residues. CDR1 is MGHDK, CDR2 SYGVNS, per germline. CDR3 coding DNA: TGTGCCAGCAGTGAATCTGGGGGATGGGGTTCCTACAATGAGCAGTTCTTC. Translating gives CASSESGGWGSYNEQFF.

The chain is built from TRBV7-2 and TRBJ1-1; possible D gene TRBD1, 5 bases. V lost 1 base and J lost 3, with 12 bases in between. The V gene's germline CDR1 is SGHTA and CDR2 FQGNSA. The CDR3 has 15 amino acids. In nucleotides, the CDR3 is TGTGCCAGCAGCTTAGGATCGGGGCGGGACACTGAAGCTTTCTTT. This sequence encodes CASSLGSGRDTEAFF.

CDR3 nucleotide sequence: TGTGCCAGCAGTTGGCCGCACGCGGGGGGCCCTCAGCCCCAGCATTTT. It specifies CASSWPHAGGPQPQHF. The chain uses TRBV28 and TRBJ1-5; tentatively, D is TRBD1 (6 bases). The CDR3 spans 16 residues. Per the germline V gene, CDR1 is MDHEN and CDR2 is SYDVKM. Trimming shortened V by 4 bases and J by 6 bases, and 19 bases separated the two germline ends.

This chain links TRBV7-2 with TRBJ2-7; D is possibly TRBD2 (5 bases). This CDR3 comprises 17 residues. Trimming took 5 bases from V and 0 from J, leaving 20 bases between them. Germline CDR1 and CDR2: SGHTA and FQGNSA. The CDR3 bases are TGTGCCAGCAGCGCACGGGGTGCACCTCCGTGCTCCTACGAGCAGTACTTC. Translated, it gives CASSARGAPPCSYEQYF.

This clone was found once. V and J are TRBV14 and TRBJ1-2, with D tentatively TRBD1 (5 bases). Deletions cut 4 bases from V and 5 bases from J, with 14 bases between. Germline V CDR1 and CDR2: SGHDN, FVKESK. This CDR3 region has 14 residues. For the CDR3, the DNA is TGTGCCAGCAGCCCCCCCGGGGCGGGTTATGGCTACACCTTC. Protein: CASSPPGAGYGYTF. The whole variable domain, filled in from reference TRBV14 and TRBJ1-2, reads EAGVTQFPSHSVIEKGQTVTLRCDPISGHDNLYWYRRVMGKEIKFLLHFVKESKQDESGMPNNRFLAERTGGTYSTLKVQPAELEDSGVYFCASSPPGAGYGYTFGSGTRLTVV.

The rearrangement joins TRBV4-1 to TRBJ2-2; 10 bases align to TRBD2. The CDR3 contains 17 residues. From germline, CDR1 is MGHRA and CDR2 YSYEKL. With 3 bases clipped from V and 9 bases from J, the junction kept 13 bases outside the gene matches. Here the CDR3 reads CASSHLSTLAGERELFF. The CDR3 DNA follows: TGCGCCAGCAGCCACCTCAGTACTCTAGCGGGAGAGAGGGAGCTGTTTTTT.

Turning to this clone: At one boundary the junction diverges from the germline segment, which might be a read error. This rearrangement joins TRBV7-7 to TRBJ2-5, with D unresolved. CDR1 SSHAT and CDR2 FNYEAQ come from the germline V gene (reference sequence). The CDR3 covers 14 residues. The CDR3 sequence: CASSLSNPAGTQYF. The CDR3 nucleotides read TGTGCTAGCAGCCTATCCAACCCAGCAGGGACCCAGTACTTC.

J is TRBJ2-6 and V is TRBV29-1, with D tentatively TRBD1 (6 bases). From germline, CDR1 is SQVTM and CDR2 ANQGSEA. V lost 6 bases, J lost 4 bases, and 13 bases lay in between. This CDR3 is 14 amino acids long. The CDR3 here is CSVGQGYGANVLTF. CDR3 bases: TGCAGCGTGGGACAAGGATACGGGGCCAACGTCCTGACTTTC. The complete variable domain, with remaining parts taken from reference TRBV29-1 and TRBJ2-6, reads SAVISQKPSRDICQRGTSLTIQCQVDSQVTMMFWYRQQPGQSLTLIATANQGSEATYESGFVIDKFPISRPNLTFSTLTVSNMSPEDSSIYLCSVGQGYGANVLTFGAGSRLTVL.

CDR3 nucleotide sequence: TGCGCCAGCAGCTTGGGGGTAGCGGGTAACACCGGGGAGCTGTTTTTT. Its protein product is CASSLGVAGNTGELFF. V usage is TRBV5-1 and J usage is TRBJ2-2, with TRBD2 matching 7 bases. Germline CDR1 SGHRS, CDR2 YFSETQ. Trimming at V came to 0 bases and at J to 2 bases, leaving 4 bases not matched to a gene. CDR3 size: 16 residues.

This rearrangement joins TRBV2 to TRBJ1-5, with D perhaps matching TRBD1 (5 bases). CDR1 and CDR2 from the germline V gene are SNHLY and FYNNEI. V shed 7 bases and J shed 5 bases, with 15 bases lying between them. The CDR3 covers 14 residues. Written as DNA, the CDR3 is TGTGCCAGCACCTACAGGACCCATTATCAGCCCCAGCATTTT. Translated: CASTYRTHYQPQHF. Complete variable domain (other parts from reference TRBV2 and TRBJ1-5): EPEVTQTPSHQVTQMGQEVILRCVPISNHLYFYWYRQILGQKVEFLVSFYNNEISEKSEIFDDQFSVERPDGSNFTLKIRSTKLEDSAMYFCASTYRTHYQPQHFGDGTRLSIL.

The J gene is TRBJ1-5, the V gene TRBV11-2; D unresolved. The length of the CDR3 is 13 residues. Germline lookup yields CDR1 SGHAT and CDR2 FQNNGV. The V end lost 1 base, the J end lost 6 bases, and 7 bases lay between the germline ends. The CDR3 protein is CASSLALGQPQHF. The CDR3 region has the DNA TGTGCCAGCAGCTTAGCCTTAGGTCAGCCCCAGCATTTT.

J is TRBJ2-1 and V is TRBV5-4, with TRBD1 matching over 9 bases. CDR3 length equals 14 residues. Looked up from germline, CDR1 is SGHNT and CDR2 is YYREEE (reference sequence). The J segment lost 1 base and the V segment lost 5 bases, leaving 1 base of the junction unmatched. The CDR3 sequence is CASRGTGSYNEQFF. CDR3 DNA sequence: TGTGCCAGCAGGGGGACAGGGTCCTACAATGAGCAGTTCTTC.

The chain joins TRBV28 to TRBJ2-1; D ambiguous. This CDR3 is 12 amino acids long. CDR1 and CDR2 from the germline V gene are MDHEN and SYDVKM. Trimming cost V 2 bases and J 7 bases, with 6 bases left between them. CDR3 DNA: TGTGCCAGCAGTTTAGTGAGGAATGAGCAGTTCTTC. Its translation: CASSLVRNEQFF. The full variable domain, rest sourced from reference TRBV28 and TRBJ2-1, is DVKVTQSSRYLVKRTGEKVFLECVQDMDHENMFWYRQDPGLGLRLIYFSYDVKMKEKGDIPEGYSVSREKKERFSLILESASTNQTSMYLCASSLVRNEQFFGPGTRLTVL.

The chain employs TRBV11-3 and TRBJ2-2; TRBD2 agrees at 10 bases. CDR1 is SGHNT and CDR2 is YENEEA in the germline V gene. The CDR3 spans 18 residues. J lost 4 bases, V lost 3 bases, and 11 bases had no gene match. For the CDR3, the DNA is TGTGCCAGCAGCTTGTCAGCGGGGGGGCTGGAGAGCACCGGGGAGCTGTTTTTT. This gives the protein CASSLSAGGLESTGELFF.

This clone is a singleton in its sample. The genes are TRBV5-4 and TRBJ2-7; 8 bases map to TRBD1. Germline CDR1 is SGHNT and CDR2 is YYREEE (reference sequence). The CDR3 is 15 amino acids. The trim removed 4 bases at V and 4 bases at J, leaving 10 bases unmatched. This CDR3 is CASSPGGTGGYEQYF. For the CDR3, the DNA is TGTGCCAGCAGCCCGGGCGGGACAGGCGGATACGAGCAGTACTTC.

V gene TRBV30 combines with J gene TRBJ2-1; D uncertain. Trimming took 7 bases from V and 3 from J, leaving 16 bases between them. Germline lookup yields CDR1 GTSNPN and CDR2 SVGIG (reference sequence). The CDR3 runs to 14 residues. CDR3: CALSIRDGYNEQFF. CDR3 sequence (DNA): TGTGCCTTGTCTATACGAGATGGCTACAATGAGCAGTTCTTC.